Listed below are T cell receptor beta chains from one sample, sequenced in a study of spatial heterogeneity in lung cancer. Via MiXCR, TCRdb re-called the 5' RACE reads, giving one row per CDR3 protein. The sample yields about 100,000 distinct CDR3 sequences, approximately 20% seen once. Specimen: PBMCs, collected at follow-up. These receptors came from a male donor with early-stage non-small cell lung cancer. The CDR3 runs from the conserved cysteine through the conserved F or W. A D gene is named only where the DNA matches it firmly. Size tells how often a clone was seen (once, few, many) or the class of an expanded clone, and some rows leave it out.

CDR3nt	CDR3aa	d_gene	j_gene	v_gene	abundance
TGTGCCACCAGTGATGGGCGGGCTGCAACTAATGAAAAACTGTTTTTT	CATSDGRAATNEKLFF	NA	TRBJ1-4	TRBV24-1	few
TGTGCCAGCAGTTACTCGAGGGGAGGGACTGGAAACACCATATATTTT	CASSYSRGGTGNTIYF	NA	TRBJ1-3	TRBV6-5	NA
TGCAGTGCTGAATACAGGGGTGGGGAGACCCAGTACTTC	CSAEYRGGETQYF	TRBD1	TRBJ2-5	TRBV20-1	few
TGTGCCAGCAGCTTAGAGCTCACAGATACGCAGTATTTT	CASSLELTDTQYF	NA	TRBJ2-3	TRBV7-7	NA
TGCGCCAGCAGCCAGCCGGACAGGGAAAACTATGGCTACACCTTC	CASSQPDRENYGYTF	TRBD1	TRBJ1-2	TRBV4-1	few
TGTGCCAGCAGCAAGGCCGGCGGGGGGCAAAAGACCCAGTACTTC	CASSKAGGGQKTQYF	TRBD2	TRBJ2-5	TRBV11-2	few
TGTGCCAGCAGCTTGGCTGGGACTAGCGGGAGTGGCGATGAGCAGTTCTTC	CASSLAGTSGSGDEQFF	TRBD2	TRBJ2-1	TRBV7-9	NA
TGTGCCAGCAGTAAAGGAGTCTCTGAAGCTTTCTTT	CASSKGVSEAFF	NA	TRBJ1-1	TRBV25-1	few
TGTGCCAGCAGAGACTTCGGCACAGATACGCAGTATTTT	CASRDFGTDTQYF	NA	TRBJ2-3	TRBV6-5	NA
TGTGCCAGCAGTACCGGGACTATCTCCGGGACAGATACGCAGTATTTT	CASSTGTISGTDTQYF	TRBD2	TRBJ2-3	TRBV6-5	NA
TGTGCCAGCAGCCCTGGAGGAGGGACTGAAGCTTTCTTT	CASSPGGGTEAFF	NA	TRBJ1-1	TRBV7-9	NA
TGCAGTGCTAGAGCAGGACAGGCCCAAGAGACCCAGTACTTC	CSARAGQAQETQYF	TRBD1	TRBJ2-5	TRBV20-1	NA
TGTGCCAGCAAGCAAGAACAAACGAACACTGAAGCTTTCTTT	CASKQEQTNTEAFF	NA	TRBJ1-1	TRBV2	NA
TGCAGTGCCACCTCGGCAGGGGGCTCTCAGCCCCAGCATTTT	CSATSAGGSQPQHF	TRBD1	TRBJ1-5	TRBV20-1	NA
TGTGCCAGCAGCTTATCTAGCGGGGGAATCAATGAGCAGTTCTTC	CASSLSSGGINEQFF	TRBD2	TRBJ2-1	TRBV7-9	NA
TGTGCCAGCAGCCCCTCTGTTACCGGGGAGCTGTTTTTT	CASSPSVTGELFF	NA	TRBJ2-2	TRBV9	many
TGTGCCAGCAGCTCCCTAGCGGGGACAGATACGCAGTATTTT	CASSSLAGTDTQYF	TRBD2	TRBJ2-3	TRBV7-2	NA
TGTGCCTGGAGGGGGACGGGGACCCAGTACTTC	CAWRGTGTQYF	NA	TRBJ2-5	TRBV30	once
TGTGCCTGGAGCCCGACCGACGGAGCCGAAGCTTTCTTT	CAWSPTDGAEAFF	NA	TRBJ1-1	TRBV30	NA
TGTGCCAGCAGCACGGGACTAGCGGGAGAGACCCAGTACTTC	CASSTGLAGETQYF	TRBD2	TRBJ2-5	TRBV5-4	many
TGTGCCAGTACCTCCGGGACTACGGGGGTAACGCAGTATTTT	CASTSGTTGVTQYF	TRBD2	TRBJ2-3	TRBV19	many
TGTGCCAGCAGCCAAGGGGGACTAGCGGGAGCTTATGAGCAGTTCTTC	CASSQGGLAGAYEQFF	TRBD2	TRBJ2-1	TRBV4-2	NA
TGTGCCAGCAGAAACCCGGGACAGGAGTTTAATCAGCCCCAGCATTTT	CASRNPGQEFNQPQHF	TRBD1	TRBJ1-5	TRBV6-5	NA
TGTGCCAGCAGCTTAGTGGGGACGGGTAGCACAGATACGCAGTATTTT	CASSLVGTGSTDTQYF	NA	TRBJ2-3	TRBV7-2	once
TGTGCCAGCAGCTTAGTTGGAGGCGGCGGCAATGAGCAGTTCTTC	CASSLVGGGGNEQFF	NA	TRBJ2-1	TRBV7-2	NA
TGCAGTGTTACGGACGGTAGCAATCAGCCCCAGCATTTT	CSVTDGSNQPQHF	NA	TRBJ1-5	TRBV20-1	few
TGCAGCGTTGAAGCGCAGAGCTCCTATGGCTACACCTTC	CSVEAQSSYGYTF	NA	TRBJ1-2	TRBV29-1	NA
TGTGCCAGCAGCTTGAACAGGGCTCCCCTAAGCTCCTACGAGCAGTACTTC	CASSLNRAPLSSYEQYF	NA	TRBJ2-7	TRBV11-1	few
TGTGCCAGCAGTGGAGATTTACAGGGGAAACTGTTTTTT	CASSGDLQGKLFF	TRBD1	TRBJ1-4	TRBV6-6	NA
TGCGCCAGCAGCCAAGATTGGGGGAGAGATACGCAGTATTTT	CASSQDWGRDTQYF	NA	TRBJ2-3	TRBV4-1	NA
TGTGCCAGCAGCTTAACCACTAGCGGGATCGACGAGCAGTACTTC	CASSLTTSGIDEQYF	TRBD2	TRBJ2-7	TRBV7-9	NA
TGTGCCAGCAGTGAGCAAGACAGGGTTAATGAGCAGTTCTTC	CASSEQDRVNEQFF	TRBD1	TRBJ2-1	TRBV6-1	NA
TGTGCCAGCAGTTATATGGGGAACTATGGCTACACCTTC	CASSYMGNYGYTF	NA	TRBJ1-2	TRBV6-5	NA
TGTGCCAGCACCCTAGGGTATGGTCCGGCTTTCTTT	CASTLGYGPAFF	NA	TRBJ1-1	TRBV7-9	NA
TGTGCCAGCAGCTTAAGGGGTGGGGGCAATGAGCAGTTCTTC	CASSLRGGGNEQFF	NA	TRBJ2-1	TRBV5-4	few
TGTGCCACCAGGGATCTCCAAGAGACCCAGTACTTC	CATRDLQETQYF	NA	TRBJ2-5	TRBV24-1	NA